A selection of T cell receptor beta chains follows, all from one sample in a study of blood T cell repertoires in COVID-19. Data came from immunoSEQ multiplex PCR; TCRdb stores just in-frame clones and leaves some out. The sample carries about 220,000 clones, 80% to 85% recorded once. Sequencing used peripheral blood. These receptors were taken from an older woman with acute or convalescent COVID-19. CDR3s include the opening cysteine and the closing phenylalanine or tryptophan. Fields, in order: J gene, clone size, D gene, V gene, CDR3 length, CDR3 DNA, CDR3 protein. D genes are given only for firm matches. The listing skips clone size in some rows; elsewhere it reads once, few, many or a size class.

TRBJ1-5	-	-	TRBV11-2	19	TGTGCCAGCAGCTTAGAGACCCCCCGGGAGGTTTTAGGCAATCAGCCCCAGCATTTT	CASSLETPREVLGNQPQHF
TRBJ1-3	-	-	TRBV5-8	15	TGTGCCAGCAGCAGTGCCCGGACGGGGGGAAACACCATATATTTT	CASSSARTGGNTIYF
TRBJ2-7	-	-	TRBV5-1	13	TGCGCCAGCAGCCCTGACAACTCCTACGAGCAGTACTTC	CASSPDNSYEQYF
TRBJ2-3	-	-	TRBV5-4	15	TGTGCCAGCAGCTTGGCAGGTTTTAGCACAGATACGCAGTATTTT	CASSLAGFSTDTQYF
TRBJ2-7	-	-	TRBV28	16	TGTGCCAGCAGTACGCCTTCTACAGGGTCAACCTACGAGCAGTACTTC	CASSTPSTGSTYEQYF
TRBJ1-2	-	-	TRBV3-1/TRBV3-2	15	TGTGCCAGCAGCCACGGGGCACAGGGACGCTATGGCTACACCTTC	CASSHGAQGRYGYTF
TRBJ2-4	-	TRBD2	TRBV5-5	18	TGTGCCAGCAGCCGTTTAGGCGGGGGGGCGGGCGATGAAAACATTCAGTACTTC	CASSRLGGGAGDENIQYF
TRBJ2-6	-	-	TRBV11-2	17	TGTGCCAGCAGCTTAGATGGCAGACTCTCTGGGGCCAACGTCCTGACTTTC	CASSLDGRLSGANVLTF
TRBJ2-3	-	-	TRBV14	12	TGTGCCAGCAGCCCATTCACAGATACGCAGTATTTT	CASSPFTDTQYF
TRBJ2-7	-	-	TRBV6-5	13	TGTGCCAGCAGTTATCACAGGGAAGGTGAGCAGTACTTC	CASSYHREGEQYF
TRBJ1-1	-	TRBD1	TRBV27	18	TGTGCCAGCAGTTTACTCCCCAGGGGGCCCCGGAAGAACACTGAAGCTTTCTTT	CASSLLPRGPRKNTEAFF
TRBJ1-1	-	-	TRBV5-5	15	TGTGCCAGCAGCTTGGGGAGGGGAATGAACACTGAAGCTTTCTTT	CASSLGRGMNTEAFF
TRBJ1-1	-	-	TRBV6-5	15	TGTGCCAGCACCGCCGTACAGGGCGCGAACACTGAAGCTTTCTTT	CASTAVQGANTEAFF
TRBJ1-1	few	TRBD1	TRBV3-1/TRBV3-2	13	TGTGCCAGCAGCCAAAGCAGGGGGTCTGAAGCTTTCTTT	CASSQSRGSEAFF
TRBJ2-3	-	TRBD2	TRBV10-2	13	TGCGCCAGCAGGCCCTCGGGAGGAGATACGCAGTATTTT	CASRPSGGDTQYF
TRBJ2-7	few	-	TRBV7-9	13	TGTGCCAGCAGCTTAGGTGAGGGTGCCGAGCAGTACTTC	CASSLGEGAEQYF
TRBJ1-4	-	TRBD1	TRBV19	16	TGTGCCAGTATTCGGGGACAGGGAAGAGGGGATGAAAAACTGTTTTTT	CASIRGQGRGDEKLFF
TRBJ1-1	-	-	TRBV5-5	15	TGTGCCAGCAGCTGGGAGGGATCTATGAACACTGAAGCTTTCTTT	CASSWEGSMNTEAFF
TRBJ2-3	-	-	TRBV19	13	TGTGCCAGTAGTCCTGTGGATGCGGGCACGCAGTATTTT	CASSPVDAGTQYF
TRBJ2-5	-	-	TRBV7-3	14	TGTGCCAGCAGCTCGAGTGGGGCCCAAGAGACCCAGTACTTC	CASSSSGAQETQYF
TRBJ2-1	-	TRBD2	TRBV5-1	14	TGCGCCAGCAGCCTAAATACAGCGGGGGGTGAGCAGTTCTTC	CASSLNTAGGEQFF
TRBJ2-2	-	TRBD1	TRBV24-1	16	TGTGCCACCAGTGACCCCGGGACAGGGGGTACCGGGGAGCTGTTTTTT	CATSDPGTGGTGELFF
TRBJ1-6	once	-	TRBV5-1	16	TGCGCCAGCAGCTTGGAAGGCAGCATACGGAGTTCACCCCTCCACTTT	CASSLEGSIRSSPLHF
TRBJ1-2	-	-	TRBV6-5	16	TGTGCCAGCAGTTACTCGCTCGGGGGTTTTAGCTATGGCTACACCTTC	CASSYSLGGFSYGYTF
TRBJ2-3	-	-	TRBV6-1	16	TGTGCCAGCAGTGTGTTTTCGGAGGGGGGGAAAGATACGCAGTATTTT	CASSVFSEGGKDTQYF
TRBJ2-5	-	-	TRBV27	14	TGTGCCAGCAGTCCACTCAGGGGAGAGGAGACCCAGTACTTC	CASSPLRGEETQYF
TRBJ1-3	-	TRBD1	TRBV24-1	17	TGTGCCACCAGTCCCCGGGTGACAGGGACATCTGGAAACACCATATATTTT	CATSPRVTGTSGNTIYF
TRBJ2-5	-	TRBD2	TRBV19	14	TGTGCCAGTAGTATCGCGGGGGGGCTTGAGACCCAGTACTTC	CASSIAGGLETQYF
TRBJ2-5	-	TRBD1	TRBV19	16	TGTGCCAGTAGTATTGCAGGGGGCCGGGTCTCAGAGACCCAGTACTTC	CASSIAGGRVSETQYF
TRBJ1-4	few	-	TRBV18	14	TGTGCCAGCTCACCACCGGCGGCGAAGGAAAAACTGTTTTTT	CASSPPAAKEKLFF
TRBJ2-2	-	-	TRBV5-1	15	TGCGCCAGCACCGAGTCAGGGGATAACACCGGGGAGCTGTTTTTT	CASTESGDNTGELFF
TRBJ2-1	-	TRBD1	TRBV5-6	12	TGTGCCAGCAGCACAGGGGATTATGAGCAGTTCTTC	CASSTGDYEQFF
TRBJ2-5	-	TRBD1	TRBV7-8	13	TGTGCCAGCAGCCCCAGACAGGGAGAGACCCAGTACTTC	CASSPRQGETQYF
TRBJ2-3	-	-	TRBV5-4	11	TGTGCCAGCAGCTCCGCGAATACGCAGTATTTT	CASSSANTQYF
TRBJ1-2	-	-	TRBV6-2/TRBV6-3	12	TGTGCCAGCAGTTACCCTAATACTGGCTACACCTTC	CASSYPNTGYTF